These 9 T cell receptor beta chains came from one sample sequenced in a study of T cell changes during pregnancy in multiple sclerosis. Profiled with immunoSEQ multiplex PCR; TCRdb holds only in-frame clones, not every one. The data contain 40,000 or so clones, 88% of them singletons. The source was CD8+ T cells from peripheral blood mononuclear cells, collected in the third trimester of pregnancy. The receptors were gathered from a female donor with multiple sclerosis, enrolled in a pregnancy study.

With respect to this clone: The sample has other DNA sequences that encode this CDR3 too. This chain joins TRBV9 and TRBJ1-2, with 8 bases aligning to TRBD1. Germline V gene data show CDR1 as SGDLS and CDR2 as YYNGEE. The trim removed 3 bases at V and 4 bases at J, leaving 2 bases unmatched. The CDR3 contains 13 residues. The CDR3 nucleotides are TGTGCCAGCAGCGCGGGGACAGGCTATGGCTACACCTTC. This encodes CASSAGTGYGYTF.

The chain joins TRBV5-5 to TRBJ1-1; D gene unclear. CDR3 length: 12 residues. V lost 1 base to trimming and J lost 6 bases, with 7 bases between them. CDR1 is SGHKS and CDR2 is YYEKEE in the germline V gene (reference sequence). CDR3 in amino acids: CASSLLPPEAFF. The CDR3, as DNA: TGTGCCAGCAGCTTGCTCCCTCCTGAAGCTTTCTTT.

This clone has a handful of counts. The chain joins TRBV9 to TRBJ1-6; TRBD1 is a possible D gene (5 bases). CDR3 length: 12 residues. V dropped 3 bases and J dropped 10 bases, with 8 bases sitting between them. Germline assignment: CDR1 SGDLS and CDR2 YYNGEE. DNA for the CDR3: TGTGCCAGCAGCGGGGGGGGATCACCCCTCCACTTT. Translation gives CASSGGGSPLHF.

This clone was picked up one time. The gene calls are TRBV9 and TRBJ2-2; maybe TRBD2 (7 bases). V was shortened by 3 bases and J by 3 bases, with 15 bases between the two germline ends. The CDR3 is 16 amino acids. The germline V gene encodes CDR1 SGDLS and CDR2 YYNGEE. The DNA of the CDR3 is TGTGCCAGCAGCGCTGGGGCGGGGGCGGACACCGGGGAGCTGTTTTTT. Encoded protein: CASSAGAGADTGELFF.

This chain joins TRBV14 and TRBJ1-6; unclear D gene. The CDR3 runs to 17 residues. Germline CDR1 is SGHDN and CDR2 is FVKESK. Trimming took 1 base from V and 7 from J, leaving 17 bases between them. CDR3 amino acids: CASSQGLPPVKNSPLHF. Here the CDR3 DNA reads TGTGCCAGCAGCCAAGGACTCCCTCCAGTGAAAAATTCACCCCTCCACTTT.

The chain couples TRBV27 to TRBJ2-5, with D maybe TRBD2 (5 bases). The CDR3 contains 15 residues. V was cut by 2 bases and J by 9 bases, with 19 bases left in between. Germline V gives CDR1 MNHEY, CDR2 SMNVEV (reference sequence). The CDR3: CASSLSEGTREAQYF. The CDR3 DNA sequence: TGTGCCAGCAGTTTAAGTGAGGGAACAAGAGAAGCCCAGTACTTC.

The rearrangement uses TRBV7-3 and TRBJ1-2; 9 positions match TRBD1. Germline V gene sequence: CDR1 SGHTA, CDR2 FQGTGA. The CDR3 is 16 residues long. The junction had 7 bases not matched to a gene; V was cut back by 0 bases and J by 5 bases. The CDR3 region is CASSLTDRGSGYGYTF. CDR3 DNA sequence: TGTGCCAGCAGCTTAACAGACAGGGGGAGTGGGTATGGCTACACCTTC.

This sequence joins TRBV5-1 and TRBJ2-7, with a weak D call TRBD1 (5 bases). Trimming pared 7 bases from V and 1 base from J, leaving 9 bases between. Germline V gene data show CDR1 as SGHRS and CDR2 as YFSETQ. This CDR3 has 12 amino acids. CDR3 nucleotides: TGCGCCAGCCACGACAGTTCCTACGAGCAGTACTTC. Its translation is CASHDSSYEQYF.

The rearrangement joins TRBV11-2 to TRBJ2-3; 14 bases match TRBD2. The CDR3 extends over 18 amino acids. From germline, CDR1 is SGHAT and CDR2 FQNNGV. V gave up 5 bases and J gave up 6 bases; unmatched junction bases: 13. The chain's CDR3 is CASSPHFAGLAGEDTQYF. The CDR3 region has the DNA TGTGCCAGCAGCCCCCACTTCGCGGGACTAGCGGGGGAGGATACGCAGTATTTT.